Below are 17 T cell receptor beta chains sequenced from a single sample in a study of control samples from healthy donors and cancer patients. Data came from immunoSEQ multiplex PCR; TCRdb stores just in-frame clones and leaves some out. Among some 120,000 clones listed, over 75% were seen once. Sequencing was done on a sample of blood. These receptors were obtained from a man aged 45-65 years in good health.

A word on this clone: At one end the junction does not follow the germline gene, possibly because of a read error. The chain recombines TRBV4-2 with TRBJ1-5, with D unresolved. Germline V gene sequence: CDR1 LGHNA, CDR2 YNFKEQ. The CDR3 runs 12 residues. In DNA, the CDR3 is TGTGCCAGCAGGCAAGTAGGTAAGGGCCAGCATTTT. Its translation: CASRQVGKGQHF.

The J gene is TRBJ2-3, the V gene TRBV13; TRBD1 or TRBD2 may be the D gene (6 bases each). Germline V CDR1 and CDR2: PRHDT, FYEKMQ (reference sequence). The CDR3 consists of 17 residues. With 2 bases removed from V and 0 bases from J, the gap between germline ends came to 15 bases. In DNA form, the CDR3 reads TGTGCCAGCAGCTTATTATTCGGGGGCTTTAGCACAGATACGCAGTATTTT. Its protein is CASSLLFGGFSTDTQYF.

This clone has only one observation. The CDR3 region is CASSEFGTDSYNEQFF. CDR3 sequence (DNA): TGTGCCAGCAGTGAATTCGGTACGGACTCCTACAATGAGCAGTTCTTC. The V and J genes are TRBV2 and TRBJ2-1; D is ambiguous. The germline V and J ends were trimmed by 2 bases and 0 bases, with 11 bases remaining between them. The length of the CDR3 is 16 residues. Per germline, CDR1 SNHLY and CDR2 FYNNEI.

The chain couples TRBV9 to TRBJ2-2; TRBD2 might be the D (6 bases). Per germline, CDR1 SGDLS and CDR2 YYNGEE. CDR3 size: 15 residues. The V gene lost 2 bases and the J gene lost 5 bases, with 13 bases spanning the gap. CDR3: CASSVSGEATGELFF. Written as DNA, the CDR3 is TGTGCCAGCAGCGTCTCGGGGGAGGCAACCGGGGAGCTGTTTTTT.

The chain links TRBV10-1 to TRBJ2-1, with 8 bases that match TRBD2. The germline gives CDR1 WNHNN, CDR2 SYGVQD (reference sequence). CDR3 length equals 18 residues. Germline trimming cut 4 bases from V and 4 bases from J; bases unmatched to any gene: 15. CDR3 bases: TGCGCCAGCAGTGCTATGAGTATAGCGGGGCCTCAATACAATGAGCAGTTCTTC. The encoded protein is CASSAMSIAGPQYNEQFF.

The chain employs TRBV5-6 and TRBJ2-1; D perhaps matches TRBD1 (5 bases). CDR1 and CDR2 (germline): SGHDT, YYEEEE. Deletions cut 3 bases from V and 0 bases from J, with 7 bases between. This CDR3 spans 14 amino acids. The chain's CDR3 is CASSWQGSYNEQFF. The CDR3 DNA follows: TGTGCCAGCAGCTGGCAGGGCTCCTACAATGAGCAGTTCTTC.

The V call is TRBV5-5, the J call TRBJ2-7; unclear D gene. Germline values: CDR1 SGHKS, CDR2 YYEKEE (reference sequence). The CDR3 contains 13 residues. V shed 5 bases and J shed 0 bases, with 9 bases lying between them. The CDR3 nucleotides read TGTGCCAGCAGTATTCCTTACTCCTACGAGCAGTACTTC. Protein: CASSIPYSYEQYF.

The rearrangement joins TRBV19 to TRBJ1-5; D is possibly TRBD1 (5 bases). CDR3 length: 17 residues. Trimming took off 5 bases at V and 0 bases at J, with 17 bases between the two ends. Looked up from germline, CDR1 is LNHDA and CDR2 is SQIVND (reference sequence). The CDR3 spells CASSRQRSSNSNQPQHF. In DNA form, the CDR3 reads TGTGCCAGTAGTCGACAGCGTTCCTCTAATAGCAATCAGCCCCAGCATTTT.

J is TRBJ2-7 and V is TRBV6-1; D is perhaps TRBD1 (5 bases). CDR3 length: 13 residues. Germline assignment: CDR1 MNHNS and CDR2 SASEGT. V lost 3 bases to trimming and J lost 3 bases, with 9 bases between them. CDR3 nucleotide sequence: TGTGCCAGCAGTGAGAACAGGATCTACGAGCAGTACTTC. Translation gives CASSENRIYEQYF.

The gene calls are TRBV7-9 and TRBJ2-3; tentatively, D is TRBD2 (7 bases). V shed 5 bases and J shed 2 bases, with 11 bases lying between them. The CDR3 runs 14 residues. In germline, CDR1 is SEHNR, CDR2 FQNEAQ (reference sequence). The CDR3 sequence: CASSPRGATDTQYF. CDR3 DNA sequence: TGTGCCAGCAGCCCTCGGGGGGCCACAGATACGCAGTATTTT.

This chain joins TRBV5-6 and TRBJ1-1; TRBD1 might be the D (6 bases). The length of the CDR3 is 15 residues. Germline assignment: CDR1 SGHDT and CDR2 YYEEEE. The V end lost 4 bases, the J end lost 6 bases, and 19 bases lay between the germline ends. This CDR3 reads CASSLRTVPSAEAFF. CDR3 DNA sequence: TGTGCCAGCAGCCTAAGGACAGTCCCGTCTGCTGAAGCTTTCTTT.

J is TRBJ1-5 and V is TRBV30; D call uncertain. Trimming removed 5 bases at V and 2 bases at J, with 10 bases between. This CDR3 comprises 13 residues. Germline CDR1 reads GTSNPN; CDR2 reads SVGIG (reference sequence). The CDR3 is CAWGDFGNQPQHF. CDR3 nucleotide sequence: TGTGCCTGGGGGGATTTCGGCAATCAGCCCCAGCATTTT.

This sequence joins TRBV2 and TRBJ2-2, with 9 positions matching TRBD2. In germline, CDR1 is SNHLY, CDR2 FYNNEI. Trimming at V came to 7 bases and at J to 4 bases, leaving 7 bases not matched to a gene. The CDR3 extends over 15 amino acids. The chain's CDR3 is CASIWGAGGTGELFF. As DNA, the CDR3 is TGTGCCAGCATTTGGGGAGCGGGGGGCACCGGGGAGCTGTTTTTT. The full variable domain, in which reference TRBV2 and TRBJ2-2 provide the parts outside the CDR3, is EPEVTQTPSHQVTQMGQEVILRCVPISNHLYFYWYRQILGQKVEFLVSFYNNEISEKSEIFDDQFSVERPDGSNFTLKIRSTKLEDSAMYFCASIWGAGGTGELFFGEGSRLTVL.

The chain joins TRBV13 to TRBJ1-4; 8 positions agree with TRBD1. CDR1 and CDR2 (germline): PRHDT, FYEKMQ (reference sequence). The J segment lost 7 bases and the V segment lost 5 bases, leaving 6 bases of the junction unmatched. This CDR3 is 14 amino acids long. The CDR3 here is CASSPRTGPEKLFF. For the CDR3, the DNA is TGTGCCAGCAGCCCCCGGACAGGGCCTGAAAAACTGTTTTTT.

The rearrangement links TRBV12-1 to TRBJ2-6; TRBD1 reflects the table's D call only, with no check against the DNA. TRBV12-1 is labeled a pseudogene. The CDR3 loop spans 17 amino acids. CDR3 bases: TGTGCCAGCAGCCCGGACAGGATCGGCTCTGGGGCCAACGTCCTGACTTTC. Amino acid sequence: CASSPDRIGSGANVLTF.

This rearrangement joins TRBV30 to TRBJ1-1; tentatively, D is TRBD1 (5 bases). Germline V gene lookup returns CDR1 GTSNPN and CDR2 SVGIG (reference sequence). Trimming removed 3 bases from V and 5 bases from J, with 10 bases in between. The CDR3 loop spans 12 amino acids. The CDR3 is CAWRGEGTEAFF. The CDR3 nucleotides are TGTGCCTGGAGAGGCGAGGGGACTGAAGCTTTCTTT.

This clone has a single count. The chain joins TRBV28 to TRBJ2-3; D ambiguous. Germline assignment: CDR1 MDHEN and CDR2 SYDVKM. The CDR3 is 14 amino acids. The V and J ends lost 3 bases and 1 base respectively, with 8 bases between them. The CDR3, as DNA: TGTGCCAGCAGTTTGTTAACTGGCACAGATACGCAGTATTTT. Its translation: CASSLLTGTDTQYF.